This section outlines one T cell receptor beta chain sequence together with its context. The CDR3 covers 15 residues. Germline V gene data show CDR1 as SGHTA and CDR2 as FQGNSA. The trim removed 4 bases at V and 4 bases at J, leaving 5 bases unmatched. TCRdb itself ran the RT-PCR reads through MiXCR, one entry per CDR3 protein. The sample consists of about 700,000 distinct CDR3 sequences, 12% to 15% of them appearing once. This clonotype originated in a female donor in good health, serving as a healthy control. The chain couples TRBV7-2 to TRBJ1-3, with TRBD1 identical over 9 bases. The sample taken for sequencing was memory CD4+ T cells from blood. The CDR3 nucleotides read TGTGCCAGCAGCTCCGGGACAGGGAAAGGAAACACCATATATTTT. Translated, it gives CASSSGTGKGNTIYF.